This is a list of T cell receptor beta chains from one sample in a study of blood T cells in healthy people across ages. MiXCR was run by TCRdb on the 5' RACE reads, yielding one entry per CDR3 protein. Here the sample spans about 730,000 distinct CDR3 sequences, 35% to 45% being singletons. Sequences were obtained from blood. The receptors were sampled from a woman aged 60-75 years in good health. Each CDR3 is given with its conserved first and last residue. D genes are given only for firm matches. Not every row has a clone size; where given, it reads once, few, many or a size class.

V gene,D gene,J gene,clone size,CDR3 DNA,CDR3 protein
TRBV29-1,NA,TRBJ2-5,few,TGCAGCGTTGTGGGCAGGACGGAGGAGACCCAGTACTTC,CSVVGRTEETQYF
TRBV12-3/TRBV12-4,NA,TRBJ2-1,NA,TGTGCCAGCAGTTTAGCACCTCCGGGGGACAATGAGCAGTTCTTC,CASSLAPPGDNEQFF
TRBV20-1,NA,TRBJ2-1,NA,TGCAGTGCTAGGTGGGCTAGGGCCAGGGAGCAGTTCTTC,CSARWARAREQFF
TRBV6-2/TRBV6-3,TRBD2,TRBJ2-7,few,TGTGCCAGCAGTTACCCGGGACTAGCTCTCGACGAGCAGTACTTC,CASSYPGLALDEQYF
TRBV20-1,NA,TRBJ2-7,NA,TGCAGTGCGCGACAGCTCGCCTACGAGCAGTACTTC,CSARQLAYEQYF
TRBV29-1,NA,TRBJ1-2,NA,TGCAGCGTTACCGGGACGGGAGGCAGCTCTGGCTACACCTTC,CSVTGTGGSSGYTF
TRBV18,NA,TRBJ1-5,NA,TGTGCCAGCTCACCAGGTCCGGAGAAGCCCCAGCATTTT,CASSPGPEKPQHF
TRBV10-1,NA,TRBJ2-1,NA,TGCGCCAGCAGTGCGGTGACACCGACTCAATACAATGAGCAGTTCTTC,CASSAVTPTQYNEQFF
TRBV2,NA,TRBJ2-7,few,TGTGCCAGCATGCAGAGCTCCTACGAGCAGTACTTC,CASMQSSYEQYF
TRBV6-5,NA,TRBJ2-7,NA,TGTGCCAGCAGTTACGACAGAAGGAACAATGAGCAGTACTTC,CASSYDRRNNEQYF
TRBV12-3/TRBV12-4,NA,TRBJ2-3,NA,TGTGCCAGCAGCCGTCCAGGGTTGGAAGATACGCAGTATTTT,CASSRPGLEDTQYF
TRBV7-2,TRBD1,TRBJ1-2,NA,TGTGCCATGAGGACAGGGAGCTATGGCTACACCTTC,CAMRTGSYGYTF
TRBV5-6,NA,TRBJ2-7,once,TGTGCCAGCAGCTTGACGCCAGGAATCCCCTACGAGCAGTACTTC,CASSLTPGIPYEQYF
TRBV7-2,NA,TRBJ2-7,NA,TGTGCCAGCAGCTTCAAGGGGCCCTACGAGCAGTACTTC,CASSFKGPYEQYF
TRBV20-1,NA,TRBJ2-7,few,TGCAGTGTCCAGAGGGTAGGGTCTACCTACGAGCAGTACTTC,CSVQRVGSTYEQYF
TRBV28,TRBD2,TRBJ2-2,few,TGTGCCAGCAGTTCCCTCAGCGGGAGGACAGACACCGGGGAGCTGTTTTTT,CASSSLSGRTDTGELFF
TRBV28,NA,TRBJ2-3,NA,TGTGCCAGTGGGCCGGGGATCGGCACAGATACGCAGTATTTT,CASGPGIGTDTQYF
TRBV11-2,NA,TRBJ2-5,few,TGTGCCAGCAGCTTAGATGATGGAGTTTCAGGGTGGGAGACCCAGTACTTC,CASSLDDGVSGWETQYF
TRBV6-6,TRBD2,TRBJ2-7,NA,TGTGCCTGCCGAGCGGGATTTTCCTACGAGCAGTACTTC,CACRAGFSYEQYF
TRBV6-2/TRBV6-3,TRBD1,TRBJ2-3,few,TGTGCCAGCAGTGACCGACAGGGGCGCACAGATACGCAGTATTTT,CASSDRQGRTDTQYF
TRBV12-3/TRBV12-4,TRBD2,TRBJ2-5,NA,TGTGCCTCGAGGCTAGCGGGAGGCGGGAAAAAAAAGCAGTACTTC,CASRLAGGGKKKQYF
TRBV6-5,TRBD2,TRBJ2-1,NA,TGTGCCAGCAGGTCGGCCGGGACTAGTTGGTTCTTC,CASRSAGTSWFF
TRBV20-1,NA,TRBJ1-1,NA,TGCAGTGCTAGAGTAGGACCGAACACTGAAGCTTTCTTT,CSARVGPNTEAFF
TRBV7-9,TRBD2,TRBJ2-5,NA,TGTGCCAGCAGAGTAACGGGACTAGAGACCCGGTACTTC,CASRVTGLETRYF
TRBV20-1,NA,TRBJ2-6,few,TGCAGTGCCGGGAGCTCTGGGGCCAACGTCCTGACTTTC,CSAGSSGANVLTF
TRBV7-9,NA,TRBJ1-1,NA,TGTGAGACTCGGGCACACACTGAAGCTTTCTTT,CETRAHTEAFF
TRBV7-9,NA,TRBJ2-5,few,TGTGCCAGCAGCTTAGAATGGGTCCAAGAGACCCAGTACTTC,CASSLEWVQETQYF
TRBV9,NA,TRBJ2-7,NA,TGTGCCAGCAGCGTAGGTAAGGGTTGGTCCTACAATGAGCAGTACTTC,CASSVGKGWSYNEQYF
TRBV7-2,TRBD2,TRBJ2-1,NA,TGTGCCAGCCGACTAGCGGGAGGGCCAAGTGAGCAGTTCTTC,CASRLAGGPSEQFF